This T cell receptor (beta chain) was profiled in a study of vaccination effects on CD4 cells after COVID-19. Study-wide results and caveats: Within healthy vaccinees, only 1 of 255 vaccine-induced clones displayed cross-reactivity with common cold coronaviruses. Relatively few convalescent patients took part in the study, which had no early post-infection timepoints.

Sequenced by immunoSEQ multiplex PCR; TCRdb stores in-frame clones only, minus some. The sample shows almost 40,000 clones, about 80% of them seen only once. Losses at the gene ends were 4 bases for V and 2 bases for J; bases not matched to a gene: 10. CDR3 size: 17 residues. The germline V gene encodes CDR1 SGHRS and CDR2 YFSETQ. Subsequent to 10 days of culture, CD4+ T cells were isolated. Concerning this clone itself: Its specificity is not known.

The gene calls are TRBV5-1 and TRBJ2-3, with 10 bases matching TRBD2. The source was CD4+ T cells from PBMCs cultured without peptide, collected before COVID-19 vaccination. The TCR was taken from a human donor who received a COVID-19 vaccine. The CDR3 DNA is TGCGCCAGCAGCCATGTCCTAGCGGGGGCTTCCACAGATACGCAGTATTTT. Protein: CASSHVLAGASTDTQYF.